The present TCR beta chain was sequenced within a study of CD4 T cells in relation to SARS-CoV-2 and coronaviruses. Study summary: The HLA restriction of the shared crossreactive spike epitopes was mapped.

Cryopreserved PBMCs were CD4-enriched, then split into naive and memory cells. The germline V gene encodes CDR1 SGHAT and CDR2 FQNNGV. The trim removed 5 bases at V and 7 bases at J, leaving 7 bases unmatched. The CDR3 length is 15 residues. Clones were read by immunoSEQ multiplex PCR, and TCRdb kept only the in-frame ones, dropping some. The sample holds about 54,000 clones, about 92% seen once. The sequenced material came from naive CD4+ T cells from PBMCs. The subset: naive CD4+ T cells isolated by negative enrichment. The chain joins TRBV11-2 to TRBJ1-4, with 10 bases lining up with TRBD1. The source of this sequence is an adult with COVID-19. The CDR3 sequence is CASSTLTGGGEKLFF. CDR3 nucleotide sequence: TGTGCCAGCAGCACCTTGACAGGGGGCGGTGAAAAACTGTTTTTT.